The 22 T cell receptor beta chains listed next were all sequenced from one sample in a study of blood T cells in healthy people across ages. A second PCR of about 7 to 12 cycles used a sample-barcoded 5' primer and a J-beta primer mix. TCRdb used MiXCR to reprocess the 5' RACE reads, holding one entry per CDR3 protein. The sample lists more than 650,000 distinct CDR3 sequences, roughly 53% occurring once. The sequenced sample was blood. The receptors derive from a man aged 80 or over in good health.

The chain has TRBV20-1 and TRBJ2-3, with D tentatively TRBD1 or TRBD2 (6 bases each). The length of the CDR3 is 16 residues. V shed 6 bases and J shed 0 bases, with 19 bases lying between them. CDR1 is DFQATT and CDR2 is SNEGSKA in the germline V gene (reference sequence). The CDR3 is CSARGPGLASTDTQYF. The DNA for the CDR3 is TGCAGTGCCAGGGGACCGGGACTTGCTAGCACAGATACGCAGTATTTT.

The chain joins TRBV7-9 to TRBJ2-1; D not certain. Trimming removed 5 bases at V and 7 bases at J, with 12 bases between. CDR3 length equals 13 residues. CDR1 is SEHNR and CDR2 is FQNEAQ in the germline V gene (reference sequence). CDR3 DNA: TGTGCCAGCAGCCCCGACGGGCGGAATGAGCAGTTCTTC. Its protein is CASSPDGRNEQFF.

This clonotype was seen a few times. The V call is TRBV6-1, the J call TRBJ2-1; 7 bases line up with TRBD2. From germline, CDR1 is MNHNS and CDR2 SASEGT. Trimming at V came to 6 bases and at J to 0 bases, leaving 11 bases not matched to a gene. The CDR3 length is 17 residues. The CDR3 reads CASRRLAVLSSYNEQFF. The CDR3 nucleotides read TGTGCCAGCAGACGCCTAGCGGTTCTTAGCTCCTACAATGAGCAGTTCTTC.

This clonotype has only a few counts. The CDR3 loop reads CASSQPLAGGPNQETQYF. The CDR3 DNA is TGTGCCAGCAGTCAACCGCTAGCGGGAGGACCGAATCAAGAGACCCAGTACTTC. The chain couples TRBV28 to TRBJ2-5; 11 bases match TRBD2. Unmatched junction bases numbered 13, after V lost 5 bases and J lost 2 bases. CDR1 is MDHEN and CDR2 is SYDVKM in the germline V gene. This CDR3 comprises 18 residues.

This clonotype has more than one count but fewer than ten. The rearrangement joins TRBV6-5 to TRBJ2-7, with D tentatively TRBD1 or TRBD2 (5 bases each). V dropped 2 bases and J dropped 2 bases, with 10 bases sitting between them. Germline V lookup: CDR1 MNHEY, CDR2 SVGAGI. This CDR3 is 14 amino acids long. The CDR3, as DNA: TGTGCCAGCAGTTACCGGGGACCCGCCTACGAGCAGTACTTC. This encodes CASSYRGPAYEQYF.

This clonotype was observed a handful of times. The CDR3 loop is CASSFSGQGNIQYF. CDR3 DNA: TGTGCCAGCAGTTTCTCGGGACAGGGGAACATTCAGTACTTC. This rearrangement joins TRBV12-3 or TRBV12-4 to TRBJ2-4, with 10 bases aligning to TRBD1. The CDR3 has 14 residues. V trimming: 3 bases; J trimming: 7 bases; junction bases outside the gene matches: 3.

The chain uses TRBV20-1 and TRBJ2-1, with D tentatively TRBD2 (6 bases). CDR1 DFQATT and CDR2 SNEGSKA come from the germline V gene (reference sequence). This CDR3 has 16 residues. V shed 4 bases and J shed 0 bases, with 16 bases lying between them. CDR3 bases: TGCAGTGCTAAAAAAAAAGAGCGGGTCTCCTACAATGAGCAGTTCTTC. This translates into CSAKKKERVSYNEQFF.

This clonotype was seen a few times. CDR3 residues: CSVAGRMNTEAFF. The CDR3 bases are TGCAGCGTGGCAGGACGGATGAACACTGAAGCTTTCTTT. V gene TRBV29-1 combines with J gene TRBJ1-1; the D is unclear. Germline CDR1 reads SQVTM; CDR2 reads ANQGSEA. V was shortened by 6 bases and J by 0 bases, with 11 bases between the two germline ends. The CDR3 covers 13 residues.

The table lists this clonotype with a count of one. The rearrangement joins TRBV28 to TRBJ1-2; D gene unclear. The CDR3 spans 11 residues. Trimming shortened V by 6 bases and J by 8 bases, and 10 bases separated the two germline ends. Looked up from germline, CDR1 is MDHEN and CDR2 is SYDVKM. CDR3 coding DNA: TGTGCCAGCAGCTTTATAGGAGGCTACACCTTC. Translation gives CASSFIGGYTF.

The CDR3 bases are TGCAGTGCTACACGACAGGGAATTATTAAAAACATTCAGTACTTC. It yields the protein CSATRQGIIKNIQYF. This chain connects TRBV20-1 to TRBJ2-4, with 7 bases identical to TRBD1. V dropped 4 bases and J dropped 4; count of bases not matched to a gene: 10. The germline V gene encodes CDR1 DFQATT and CDR2 SNEGSKA (reference sequence). The CDR3 sequence is 15 residues long.

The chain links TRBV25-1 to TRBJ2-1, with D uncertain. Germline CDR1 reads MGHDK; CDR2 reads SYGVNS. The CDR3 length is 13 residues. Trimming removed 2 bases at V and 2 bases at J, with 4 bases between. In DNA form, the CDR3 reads TGTGCCAGCAGTGAAGGAGCCTACAATGAGCAGTTCTTC. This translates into CASSEGAYNEQFF. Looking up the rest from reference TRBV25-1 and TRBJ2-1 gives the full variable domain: EADIYQTPRYLVIGTGKKITLECSQTMGHDKMYWYQQDPGMELHLIHYSYGVNSTEKGDLSSESTVSRIRTEHFPLTLESARPSHTSQYLCASSEGAYNEQFFGPGTRLTVL.

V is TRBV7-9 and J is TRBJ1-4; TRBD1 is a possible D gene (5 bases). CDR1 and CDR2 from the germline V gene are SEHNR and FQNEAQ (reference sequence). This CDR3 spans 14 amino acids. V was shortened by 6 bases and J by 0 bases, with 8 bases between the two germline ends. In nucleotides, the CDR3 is TGTGCCAGCAGTAAACAGGCAACTAATGAAAAACTGTTTTTT. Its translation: CASSKQATNEKLFF.

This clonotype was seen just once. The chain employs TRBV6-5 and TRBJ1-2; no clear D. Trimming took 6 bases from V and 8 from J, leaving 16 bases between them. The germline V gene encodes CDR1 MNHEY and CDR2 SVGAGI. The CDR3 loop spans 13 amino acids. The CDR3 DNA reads TGTGCCAGCAGCCCCGGCCCCGATAGGGGCTACACCTTC. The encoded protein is CASSPGPDRGYTF.

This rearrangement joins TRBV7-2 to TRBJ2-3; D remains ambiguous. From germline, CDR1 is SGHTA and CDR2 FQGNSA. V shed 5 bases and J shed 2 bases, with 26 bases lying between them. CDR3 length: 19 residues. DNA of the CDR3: TGTGCCAGCAGCCTAGAGGTGTCGGGTGGGCGGTGGCCCACAGATACGCAGTATTTT. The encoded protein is CASSLEVSGGRWPTDTQYF. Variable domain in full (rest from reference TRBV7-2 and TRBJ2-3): GAGVSQSPSNKVTEKGKDVELRCDPISGHTALYWYRQSLGQGLEFLIYFQGNSAPDKSGLPSDRFSAERTGGSVSTLTIQRTQQEDSAVYLCASSLEVSGGRWPTDTQYFGPGTRLTVL.

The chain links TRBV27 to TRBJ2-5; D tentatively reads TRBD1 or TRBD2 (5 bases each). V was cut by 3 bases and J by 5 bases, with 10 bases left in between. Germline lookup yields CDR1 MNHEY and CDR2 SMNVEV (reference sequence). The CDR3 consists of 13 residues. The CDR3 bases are TGTGCCAGCAGTTTTACGGGGCTTGAGACCCAGTACTTC. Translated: CASSFTGLETQYF.

Written as DNA, the CDR3 is TGTGCCAGCAGCTTCGTCGGGACAACGACTAGCGGGCCGGCCAGAGACAGATACGCGTATTTT. It yields the protein CASSFVGTTTSGPARDRYAYF. This chain uses TRBV5-6 with TRBJ2-3, with 10 nucleotides matching TRBD2. The germline V gene encodes CDR1 SGHDT and CDR2 YYEEEE. The CDR3 extends over 21 amino acids. V shed 2 bases, J shed 14 bases, and the junction held 32 bases outside the gene matches.

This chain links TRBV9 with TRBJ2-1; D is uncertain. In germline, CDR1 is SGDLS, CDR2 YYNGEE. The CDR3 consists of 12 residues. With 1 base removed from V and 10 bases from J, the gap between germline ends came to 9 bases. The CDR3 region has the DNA TGTGCCAGCAGCGTACTTAGTAAGGAGCAGTTCTTC. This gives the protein CASSVLSKEQFF.

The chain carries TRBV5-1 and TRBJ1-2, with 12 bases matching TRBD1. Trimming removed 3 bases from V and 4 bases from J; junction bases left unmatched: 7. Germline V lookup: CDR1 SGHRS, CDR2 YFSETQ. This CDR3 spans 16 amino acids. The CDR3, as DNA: TGCGCCAGCAGCTCCGGGACAGGGGGCGAGGGCTATGGCTACACCTTC. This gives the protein CASSSGTGGEGYGYTF.

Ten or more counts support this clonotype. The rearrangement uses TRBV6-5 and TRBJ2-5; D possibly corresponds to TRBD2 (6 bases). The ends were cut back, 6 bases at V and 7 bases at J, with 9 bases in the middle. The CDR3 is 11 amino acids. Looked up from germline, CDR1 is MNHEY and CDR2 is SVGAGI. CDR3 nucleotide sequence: TGTGCCAGCAGCCAGGGAGGGACCCAGTACTTC. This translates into CASSQGGTQYF.

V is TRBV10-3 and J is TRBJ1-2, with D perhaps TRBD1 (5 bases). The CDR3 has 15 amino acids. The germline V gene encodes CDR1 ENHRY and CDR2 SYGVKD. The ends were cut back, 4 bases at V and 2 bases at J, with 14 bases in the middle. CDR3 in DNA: TGTGCCATCAGTGCCTCCGGGGCATTGAACTATGGCTACACCTTC. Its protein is CAISASGALNYGYTF.

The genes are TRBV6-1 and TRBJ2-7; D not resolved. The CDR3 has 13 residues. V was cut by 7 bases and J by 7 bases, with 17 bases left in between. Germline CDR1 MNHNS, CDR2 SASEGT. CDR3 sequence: CASNPDLDWEQYF. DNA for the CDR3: TGTGCCAGCAATCCAGATCTCGACTGGGAGCAGTACTTC.

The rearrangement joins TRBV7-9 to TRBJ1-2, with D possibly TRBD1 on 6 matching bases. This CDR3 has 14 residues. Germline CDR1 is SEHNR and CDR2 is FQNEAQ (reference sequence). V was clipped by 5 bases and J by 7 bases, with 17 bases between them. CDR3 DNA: TGTGCCAGCAGCCCCCCTGGACAGACGTCTGGCTACACCTTC. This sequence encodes CASSPPGQTSGYTF.